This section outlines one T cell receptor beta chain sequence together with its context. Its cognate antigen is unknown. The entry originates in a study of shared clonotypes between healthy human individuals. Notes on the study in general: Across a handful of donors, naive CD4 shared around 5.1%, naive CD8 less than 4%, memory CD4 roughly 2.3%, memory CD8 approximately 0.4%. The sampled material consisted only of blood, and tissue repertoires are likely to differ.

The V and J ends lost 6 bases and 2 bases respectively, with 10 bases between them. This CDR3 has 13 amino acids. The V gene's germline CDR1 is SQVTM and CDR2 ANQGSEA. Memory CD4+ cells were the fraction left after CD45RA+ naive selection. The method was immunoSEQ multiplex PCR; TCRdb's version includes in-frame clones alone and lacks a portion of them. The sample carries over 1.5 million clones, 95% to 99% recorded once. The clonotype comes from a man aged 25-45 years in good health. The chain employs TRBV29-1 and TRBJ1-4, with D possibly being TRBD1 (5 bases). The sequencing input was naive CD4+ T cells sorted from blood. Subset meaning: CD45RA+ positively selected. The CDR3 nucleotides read TGCAGCGTGTTGTCAGGGACTAATGAAAAACTGTTTTTT. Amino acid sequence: CSVLSGTNEKLFF.